The clone carrying this T cell receptor (beta chain) was detected a few times. TCRdb's table, derived via immunoSEQ multiplex PCR, lists solely in-frame clones and lacks some. Here the sample spans 70,000 to 80,000 clones, more than 75% being singletons. The sample originates from a study of T cell clones after liver transplantation. The overall study: Samples came from ITN030ST, which attempted immunosuppression withdrawal within 2 years of liver transplantation. Third-party-reactive TCRbeta sequences from pre-transplant mixed lymphocyte reactions served as antigen-independent comparators. Subjects received no induction therapy and standard immunosuppression until randomization at 12-24 months post-transplant. Tolerance: complete withdrawal held at least one year, liver enzymes staying within twice normal.

V lost 0 bases and J 5 bases, leaving 12 bases between the germline ends. The CDR3 runs to 14 residues. The germline V gene has CDR1 SGDLS and CDR2 YYNGEE. The starting material was CD4+ T cells from blood, obtained before liver transplant. The genes are TRBV9 and TRBJ2-7; D might be TRBD2 (5 bases). The receptor was isolated from a human donor who received a liver transplant. The CDR3: CASSVVATTHEQYF. The CDR3 bases are TGTGCCAGCAGCGTAGTGGCGACTACTCACGAGCAGTACTTC.